This entry lists 9 T cell receptor beta chains sequenced from one sample in a study of OX40 agonist ivuxolimab in advanced cancers. Libraries were prepared through the immunoSEQ multiplex PCR assay. The source is immuneACCESS, and TCRdb retained only in-frame sequences with V and J called. Part of the clones is not carried over; for the studies checked, unresolved V genes explain less than half of this, and the remainder is unexplained. The sample records fewer than 95,000 clones, under 85% of which are singletons. About 0.44% of the sample lies in the top ten. The sequences come from CD4+ or CD8+ T cells sorted from blood, collected in a trial of the OX40 agonist ivuxolimab. The receptors shown here come from an adult with an advanced solid tumor such as melanoma, head and neck, liver or kidney cancer.

The chain has TRBV5-1 and TRBJ1-6; D may be TRBD1 (5 bases). CDR1 and CDR2 from the germline V gene are SGHRS and YFSETQ. CDR3 length: 14 amino acids. Between the trimmed V and J ends, which lost 5 bases and 6 bases, there was a span of 12 bases. The CDR3 here is CASRGTYGNSPLHF. The CDR3 DNA reads TGCGCCAGCAGAGGGACCTACGGTAATTCACCCCTCCACTTT.

This clone was observed a few times. This chain connects TRBV28 to TRBJ2-4; D is possibly TRBD1 (6 bases). The CDR3 is 17 residues long. CDR1 and CDR2 from the germline V gene are MDHEN and SYDVKM. The ends were cut back, 6 bases at V and 5 bases at J, with 23 bases in the middle. Here the CDR3 reads CASRGTQGNPSQNIQYF. In nucleotides, the CDR3 is TGTGCCAGCAGGGGGACACAGGGAAACCCGAGCCAAAACATTCAGTACTTC.

This chain links TRBV5-1 with TRBJ1-1; 7 positions agree with TRBD1. The germline V gene encodes CDR1 SGHRS and CDR2 YFSETQ. With V trimmed by 3 bases and J by 1 base, 6 bases remained unmatched. The CDR3 contains 15 residues. CDR3 coding DNA: TGCGCCAGCAGCTCCTTGGACAGGTCGAACACTGAAGCTTTCTTT. Translated: CASSSLDRSNTEAFF.

The V and J genes are TRBV7-2 and TRBJ2-7, with TRBD2 matching 10 bases. The CDR3 loop spans 16 amino acids. The germline CDR1 and CDR2 sequences are SGHTA and FQGNSA. The V gene end was trimmed by 5 bases and the J gene end by 0 bases; junction bases not matched to a gene: 7. CDR3 loop: CASSTRTSGGSYEQYF. The CDR3 bases are TGTGCCAGCAGCACCCGGACTAGCGGTGGCTCCTACGAGCAGTACTTC.

This rearrangement joins TRBV18 to TRBJ2-5; 9 positions match TRBD2. Germline CDR1 KGHSH, CDR2 LQKENI. Trimming cost V 4 bases and J 7 bases; bases outside gene matches: 13. The CDR3 has 16 amino acids. The CDR3 DNA sequence: TGTGCCAGCTCACAATCCGGGACTAGCTGGGTGAGGACCCAGTACTTC. This codes for CASSQSGTSWVRTQYF. Supplemented by reference TRBV18 and TRBJ2-5, the full variable domain reads NAGVMQNPRHLVRRRGQEARLRCSPMKGHSHVYWYRQLPEEGLKFMVYLQKENIIDESGMPKERFSAEFPKEGPSILRIQQVVRGDSAAYFCASSQSGTSWVRTQYFGPGTRLLVL.

The gene calls are TRBV5-4 and TRBJ1-2; D is undetermined. Germline lookup yields CDR1 SGHNT and CDR2 YYREEE (reference sequence). Trimming stripped 4 bases from V and 6 bases from J, with 13 bases between. The CDR3 sequence is 13 residues long. The CDR3 nucleotides are TGTGCCAGCAGCCCTACCCGTCAGGATGGCTACACCTTC. Translation gives CASSPTRQDGYTF.

The J gene is TRBJ2-1, the V gene TRBV9, with TRBD2 matching 12 bases. Germline assignment: CDR1 SGDLS and CDR2 YYNGEE. This CDR3 has 14 amino acids. V dropped 2 bases and J dropped 10; count of bases not matched to a gene: 4. CDR3 in amino acids: CASSVTSGSWEQFF. The CDR3 region has the DNA TGTGCCAGCAGCGTGACTAGCGGGAGCTGGGAGCAGTTCTTC.

J is TRBJ2-2 and V is TRBV4-1; 12 bases map to TRBD2. The V gene's germline CDR1 is MGHRA and CDR2 YSYEKL. The ends lost 0 bases at V and 5 bases at J; junction bases unmatched: 10. This CDR3 has 19 residues. The chain's CDR3 is CASSQDLRLAGVRTGELFF. In nucleotides, the CDR3 is TGCGCCAGCAGCCAAGATCTGAGACTAGCGGGAGTACGGACCGGGGAGCTGTTTTTT.

J is TRBJ2-5 and V is TRBV5-1, with a possible D match to TRBD1 (6 bases). The germline V gene has CDR1 SGHRS and CDR2 YFSETQ. The CDR3 length is 15 residues. V lost 0 bases and J 7 bases, leaving 16 bases between the germline ends. The CDR3 DNA is TGCGCCAGCAGCTTGGTGACAGGCACCTTAGGGACCCAGTACTTC. Protein: CASSLVTGTLGTQYF.